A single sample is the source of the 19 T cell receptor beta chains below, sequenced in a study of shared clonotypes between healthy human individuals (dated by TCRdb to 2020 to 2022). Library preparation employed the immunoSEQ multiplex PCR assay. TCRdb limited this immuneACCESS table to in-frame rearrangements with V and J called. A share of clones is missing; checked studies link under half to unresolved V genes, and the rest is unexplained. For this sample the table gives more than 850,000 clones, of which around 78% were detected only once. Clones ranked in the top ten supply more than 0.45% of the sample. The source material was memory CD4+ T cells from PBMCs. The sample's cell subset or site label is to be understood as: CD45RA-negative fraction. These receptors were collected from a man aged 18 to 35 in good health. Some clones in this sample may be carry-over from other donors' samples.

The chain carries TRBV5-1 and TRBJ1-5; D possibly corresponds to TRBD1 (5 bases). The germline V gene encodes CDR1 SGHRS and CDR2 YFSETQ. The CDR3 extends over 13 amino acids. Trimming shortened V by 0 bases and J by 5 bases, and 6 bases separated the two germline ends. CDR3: CASSLEGYQPQHF. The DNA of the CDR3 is TGCGCCAGCAGCTTGGAGGGGTATCAGCCCCAGCATTTT.

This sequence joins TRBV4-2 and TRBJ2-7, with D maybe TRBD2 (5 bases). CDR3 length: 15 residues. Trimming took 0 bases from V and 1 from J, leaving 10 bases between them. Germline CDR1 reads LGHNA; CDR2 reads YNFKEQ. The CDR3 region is CASSQDLAESYEQYF. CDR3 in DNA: TGTGCCAGCAGCCAAGACCTAGCAGAATCCTACGAGCAGTACTTC.

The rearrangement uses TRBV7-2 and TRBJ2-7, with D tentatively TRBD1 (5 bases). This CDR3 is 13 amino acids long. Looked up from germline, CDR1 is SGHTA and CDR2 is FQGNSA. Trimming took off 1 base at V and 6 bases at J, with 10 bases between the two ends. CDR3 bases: TGTGCCAGCAGCTTAGTGTCGCAGGGCGAGCAGTACTTC. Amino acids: CASSLVSQGEQYF.

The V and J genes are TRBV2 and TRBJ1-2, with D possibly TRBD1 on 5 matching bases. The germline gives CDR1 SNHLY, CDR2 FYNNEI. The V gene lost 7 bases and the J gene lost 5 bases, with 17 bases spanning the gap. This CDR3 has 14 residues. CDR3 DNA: TGTGCCAGCAAGCCGGGACCGAGCCTTTATGGCTACACCTTC. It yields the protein CASKPGPSLYGYTF.

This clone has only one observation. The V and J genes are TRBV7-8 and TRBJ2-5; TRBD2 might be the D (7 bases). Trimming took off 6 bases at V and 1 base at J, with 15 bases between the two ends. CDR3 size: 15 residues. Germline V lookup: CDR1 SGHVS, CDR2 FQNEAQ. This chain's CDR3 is CASRHDGGPQETQYF. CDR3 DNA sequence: TGTGCCAGCAGGCACGACGGGGGGCCCCAAGAGACCCAGTACTTC.

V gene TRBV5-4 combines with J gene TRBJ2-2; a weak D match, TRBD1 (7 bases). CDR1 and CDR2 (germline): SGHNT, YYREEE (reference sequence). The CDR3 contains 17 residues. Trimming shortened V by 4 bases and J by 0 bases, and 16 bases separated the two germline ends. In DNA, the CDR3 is TGTGCCAGCAGCCGAGCAGGGGGGCTCCCGAACACCGGGGAGCTGTTTTTT. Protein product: CASSRAGGLPNTGELFF.

As DNA, the CDR3 is TGTGCCAGCAGGTCGGCCGGGACAGTAATTACGCCGAACACTGAAGCTTTCTTT. Amino acid sequence: CASRSAGTVITPNTEAFF. This chain joins TRBV2 and TRBJ1-1; TRBD1 matches at 7 bases. Per the germline V gene, CDR1 is SNHLY and CDR2 is FYNNEI. This CDR3 contains 18 residues. J was trimmed by 1 base and V by 6 bases; bases with no gene match: 17.

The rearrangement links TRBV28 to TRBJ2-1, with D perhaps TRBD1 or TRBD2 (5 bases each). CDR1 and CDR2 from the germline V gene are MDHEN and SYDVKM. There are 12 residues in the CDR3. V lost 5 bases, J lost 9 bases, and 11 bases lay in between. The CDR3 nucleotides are TGTGCCAGCAGTCCTCCCGGGACTGAGCAGTTCTTC. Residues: CASSPPGTEQFF.

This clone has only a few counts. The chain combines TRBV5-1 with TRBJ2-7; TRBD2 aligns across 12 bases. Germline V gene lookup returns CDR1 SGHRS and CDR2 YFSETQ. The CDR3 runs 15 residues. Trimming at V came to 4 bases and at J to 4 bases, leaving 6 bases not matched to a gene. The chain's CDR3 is CASSPSSGRGYEQYF. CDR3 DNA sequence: TGCGCCAGCAGCCCCTCTAGCGGGAGGGGGTACGAGCAGTACTTC.

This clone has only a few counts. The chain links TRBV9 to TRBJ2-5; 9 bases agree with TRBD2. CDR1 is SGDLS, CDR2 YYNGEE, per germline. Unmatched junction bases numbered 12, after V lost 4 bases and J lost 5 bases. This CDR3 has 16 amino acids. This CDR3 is CASSSGSSGRGETQYF. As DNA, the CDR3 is TGTGCCAGCAGCTCTGGAAGTAGCGGGAGAGGGGAGACCCAGTACTTC.

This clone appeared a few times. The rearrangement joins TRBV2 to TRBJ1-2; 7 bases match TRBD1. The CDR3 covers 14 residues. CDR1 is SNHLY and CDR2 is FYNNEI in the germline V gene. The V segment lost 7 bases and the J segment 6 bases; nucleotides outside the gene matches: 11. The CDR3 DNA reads TGTGCCAGCACCATAGTGGGTAGGGGGCATGGCTACACCTTC. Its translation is CASTIVGRGHGYTF.

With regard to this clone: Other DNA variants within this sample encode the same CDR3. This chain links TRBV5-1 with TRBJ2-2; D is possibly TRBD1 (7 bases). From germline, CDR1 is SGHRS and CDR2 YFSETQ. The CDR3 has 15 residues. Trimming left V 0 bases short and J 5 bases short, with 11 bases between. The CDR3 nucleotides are TGCGCCAGCAGCTTGGTGGCAGGGGGGACCGGGGAGCTGTTTTTT. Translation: CASSLVAGGTGELFF.

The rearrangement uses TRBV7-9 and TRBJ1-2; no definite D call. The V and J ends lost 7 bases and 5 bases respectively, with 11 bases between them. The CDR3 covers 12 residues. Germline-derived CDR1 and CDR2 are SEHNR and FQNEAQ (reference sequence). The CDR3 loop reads CASTQTEYGYTF. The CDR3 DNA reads TGTGCCAGCACCCAAACAGAATATGGCTACACCTTC.

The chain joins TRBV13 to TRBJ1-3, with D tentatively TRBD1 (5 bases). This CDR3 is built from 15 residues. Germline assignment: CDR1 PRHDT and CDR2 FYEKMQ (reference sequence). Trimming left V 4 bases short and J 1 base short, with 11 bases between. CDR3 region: CASSSRDVSGNTIYF. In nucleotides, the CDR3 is TGTGCCAGCAGCTCCAGGGATGTATCTGGAAACACCATATATTTT. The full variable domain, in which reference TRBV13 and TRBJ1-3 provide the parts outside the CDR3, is AAGVIQSPRHLIKEKRETATLKCYPIPRHDTVYWYQQGPGQDPQFLISFYEKMQSDKGSIPDRFSAQQFSDYHSELNMSSLELGDSALYFCASSSRDVSGNTIYFGEGSWLTVV.

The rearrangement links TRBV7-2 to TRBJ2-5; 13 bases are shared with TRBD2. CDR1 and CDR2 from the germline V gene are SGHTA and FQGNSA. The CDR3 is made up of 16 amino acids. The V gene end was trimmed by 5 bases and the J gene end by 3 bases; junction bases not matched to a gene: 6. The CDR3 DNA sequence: TGTGCCAGCAGCGGCCGGACTAGCGGGAGCAAAGAGACCCAGTACTTC. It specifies CASSGRTSGSKETQYF.

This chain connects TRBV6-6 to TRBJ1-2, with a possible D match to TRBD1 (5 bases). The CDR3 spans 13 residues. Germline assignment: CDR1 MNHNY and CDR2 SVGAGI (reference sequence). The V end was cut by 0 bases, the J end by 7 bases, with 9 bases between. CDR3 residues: CASSYSGGTGYTF. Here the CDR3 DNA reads TGTGCCAGCAGTTACTCTGGGGGTACTGGCTACACCTTC.

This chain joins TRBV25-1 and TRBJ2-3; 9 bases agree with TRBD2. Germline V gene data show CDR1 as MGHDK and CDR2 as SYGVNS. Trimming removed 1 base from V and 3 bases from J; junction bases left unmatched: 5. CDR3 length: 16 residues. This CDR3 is CASSEWGGRGTDTQYF. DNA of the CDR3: TGTGCCAGCAGTGAATGGGGCGGGAGGGGGACAGATACGCAGTATTTT.

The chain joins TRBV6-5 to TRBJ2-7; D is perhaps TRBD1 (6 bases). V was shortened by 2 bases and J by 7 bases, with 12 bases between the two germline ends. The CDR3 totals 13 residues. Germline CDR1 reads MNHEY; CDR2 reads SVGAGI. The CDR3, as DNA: TGTGCCAGCAGTTACGTGGGACAAGGGGAGCAGTACTTC. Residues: CASSYVGQGEQYF.

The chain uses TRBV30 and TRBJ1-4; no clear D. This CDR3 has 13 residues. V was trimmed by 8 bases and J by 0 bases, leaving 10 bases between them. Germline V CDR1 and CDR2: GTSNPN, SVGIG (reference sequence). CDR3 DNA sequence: TGTGCCGCAGCGGGAGCAACTAATGAAAAACTGTTTTTT. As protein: CAAAGATNEKLFF.